These 29 T cell receptor beta chains came from one sample sequenced in a study of T cell repertoires in cytomegalovirus infection. No antigens are known for them. In TCRdb, the reads were re-called with MiXCR into one record per CDR3 protein. This table holds roughly 990,000 distinct CDR3 sequences, around a third found once. The specimen comprised cultured CD8+ T cells from PBMCs, sampled from culture after CMV antigen stimulation. The receptors were sampled from a human donor in good health (CMV status not recorded). Some clones in this sample may be carry-over from other donors' samples.

Worth noting for this clonotype: Its ends do not fully match the called genes, so a read error is possible. This rearrangement joins TRBV27 to TRBJ1-5, with D unresolved. The CDR3 loop spans 13 amino acids. Germline V lookup: CDR1 MNHEY, CDR2 SMNVEV (reference sequence). The CDR3 region is CANSLMGNQPQRF. Here the CDR3 DNA reads TGTGCCAACAGTTTAATGGGCAATCAGCCCCAGCGTTTT.

This clonotype came up a few times. The chain recombines TRBV7-2 with TRBJ2-3; 12 bases match TRBD2. The CDR3 runs 18 residues. V shed 5 bases and J 3 bases; nucleotides not matched to a gene: 12. Germline lookup yields CDR1 SGHTA and CDR2 FQGNSA. CDR3 nucleotides: TGTGCCAGCAGCCCCCGGCTAGCGGGGGGGGGGGGTACAGATACGCAGTATTTT. Translating gives CASSPRLAGGGGTDTQYF.

This clonotype was picked up a small number of times. The V gene is TRBV7-2, the J gene TRBJ1-6; no clear D. Germline V gene lookup returns CDR1 SGHTA and CDR2 FQGNSA. CDR3 length equals 15 residues. Trimming pared 4 bases from V and 9 bases from J, leaving 16 bases between. The CDR3, as DNA: TGTGCCAGCAGCTCCCGACGGCCGGAGGGTTCACCCCTCCACTTT. This encodes CASSSRRPEGSPLHF.

About this clonotype itself: A much larger clone differs from this one at a single base, so this may be a read error. The J gene is TRBJ2-2, the V gene TRBV7-4, with 7 bases that match TRBD1. This CDR3 is built from 12 residues. J gave up 14 bases and V 2 bases, and 5 bases lay outside the gene matches. The germline V gene encodes CDR1 SGHVT and CDR2 SQSDAQ. CDR3 DNA: TGTGCCAGCAGCTTATCGACAGGGAAACTGTTTTTT. Amino acids: CASSLSTGKLFF. Complete variable domain (other parts from reference TRBV7-4 and TRBJ2-2): GAGVSQSPRYKVAKRGRDVALRCDSISGHVTLYWYRQTLGQGSEVLTYSQSDAQRDKSGRPSGRFSAERPERSVSTLKIQRTEQGDSAVYLCASSLSTGKLFFGEGSRLTVL.

This chain uses TRBV27 with TRBJ2-1; 9 bases fit TRBD2. Germline lookup yields CDR1 MNHEY and CDR2 SMNVEV (reference sequence). V lost 3 bases, J lost 6 bases, and 6 bases stayed unmatched. The length of the CDR3 is 15 residues. This chain's CDR3 is CASSFSGGTANEQFF. The DNA of the CDR3 is TGTGCCAGCAGTTTCAGCGGGGGGACCGCCAATGAGCAGTTCTTC.

The V call is TRBV24-1, the J call TRBJ2-3, with TRBD2 identical over 9 bases. Germline CDR1 is KGHDR and CDR2 is SFDVKD. Losses at the gene ends were 4 bases for V and 8 bases for J; bases not matched to a gene: 6. The CDR3 consists of 14 residues. CDR3 protein: CATSETSGRATQYF. The DNA for the CDR3 is TGTGCCACCAGTGAGACTAGCGGAAGAGCTACGCAGTATTTT.

This clonotype was picked up a small number of times. J is TRBJ1-3 and V is TRBV27; D uncertain. The CDR3 runs 14 residues. V gave up 0 bases and J gave up 0 bases, with 3 bases separating them. Germline V lookup: CDR1 MNHEY, CDR2 SMNVEV (reference sequence). The CDR3 here is CASSLSASGNTIYF. The CDR3 nucleotides read TGTGCCAGCAGTTTATCCGCCTCTGGAAACACCATATATTTT.

The chain joins TRBV20-1 to TRBJ2-3; the match to TRBD2 covers 7 bases. J lost 0 bases, V lost 7 bases, and 13 bases had no gene match. Germline V gene lookup returns CDR1 DFQATT and CDR2 SNEGSKA (reference sequence). This CDR3 is 16 amino acids long. CDR3 in amino acids: CSGENVVAGSTDTQYF. The CDR3 DNA sequence: TGCAGTGGAGAGAATGTAGTAGCGGGTAGCACAGATACGCAGTATTTT.

The V call is TRBV20-1, the J call TRBJ2-7, with TRBD2 matching over 9 bases. The CDR3 is made up of 16 amino acids. The V gene's germline CDR1 is DFQATT and CDR2 SNEGSKA (reference sequence). V trimming: 3 bases; J trimming: 5 bases; junction bases outside the gene matches: 14. CDR3 in amino acids: CSARGGGASGIHEQYV. The CDR3 region has the DNA TGCAGTGCTAGGGGGGGGGGGGCTAGCGGGATCCACGAGCAGTACGTC.

This chain connects TRBV19 to TRBJ2-3, with 9 nucleotides matching TRBD2. This CDR3 region has 16 residues. The germline V gene has CDR1 LNHDA and CDR2 SQIVND (reference sequence). J was trimmed by 3 bases and V by 3 bases; bases with no gene match: 7. The CDR3 protein is CASSINSGGETDTQYF. The CDR3 nucleotides read TGTGCCAGTAGTATTAATAGCGGGGGAGAAACAGATACGCAGTATTTT.

As to this clonotype: Possible read error: a much larger clone is one base away. The chain employs TRBV7-2 and TRBJ2-1; TRBD2 matches at 13 bases. The germline V gene has CDR1 SGHTA and CDR2 FQGNSA. This CDR3 comprises 20 residues. With V trimmed by 1 base and J by 0 bases, 9 bases remained unmatched. The CDR3 loop reads CASSLVLLAGGSGSYNEQFF. CDR3 nucleotides: TGTGCCAGCAGCTTAGTGCTACTAGCGGGGGGGTCTGGCTCCTACAATGAGCAGTTCTTC. The whole variable domain, remainder taken from reference TRBV7-2 and TRBJ2-1, is GAGVSQSPSNKVTEKGKDVELRCDPISGHTALYWYRQSLGQGLEFLIYFQGNSAPDKSGLPSDRFSAERTGGSVSTLTIQRTQQEDSAVYLCASSLVLLAGGSGSYNEQFFGPGTRLTVL.

The chain couples TRBV18 to TRBJ2-1, with D perhaps being TRBD1 or TRBD2 (6 bases each). Per the germline V gene, CDR1 is KGHSH and CDR2 is LQKENI. V was pared by 2 bases and J by 8 bases, with 10 bases between. CDR3 length equals 13 residues. DNA of the CDR3: TGTGCCAGCTCACCAATGAGGGGGGATGAGCAGTTCTTC. Protein sequence: CASSPMRGDEQFF.

The CDR3 nucleotides read TGCGCCAGCAGCCCCCAACGGGACATTAACACCGGGGAGCTGTTTTTT. Encoded protein: CASSPQRDINTGELFF. The V call is TRBV5-1, the J call TRBJ2-2, with D possibly being TRBD1 (6 bases). V was trimmed by 4 bases and J by 2 bases, leaving 15 bases between them. The CDR3 has 16 amino acids. Germline lookup yields CDR1 SGHRS and CDR2 YFSETQ.

In the case of this clonotype: One junction end disagrees with the germline gene, perhaps due to a read error. This chain links TRBV6-2 or TRBV6-3 with TRBJ2-2; 12 bases line up with TRBD1. The CDR3 extends over 17 amino acids. Germline CDR1 is MNHEY and CDR2 is SVGEGT. In DNA form, the CDR3 reads TGTGCCAGTCGGTGGGACAGGGGGCCGGTGAACACCGGGGAGCAGTTTTTT. As protein: CASRWDRGPVNTGEQFF.

The CDR3 DNA sequence: TGTGCCAGCAGTCCTACCAGAACAACTAATGAAAAACTGTTTTTT. This encodes CASSPTRTTNEKLFF. The chain joins TRBV12-3 or TRBV12-4 to TRBJ1-4, with D unresolved. This CDR3 contains 15 residues. Trimming took off 5 bases at V and 0 bases at J, with 10 bases between the two ends.

This chain joins TRBV7-8 and TRBJ2-7; no reliable D call. The CDR3 has 15 amino acids. V lost 7 bases, J lost 3 bases, and 19 bases lay in between. Germline V gene sequence: CDR1 SGHVS, CDR2 FQNEAQ. DNA for the CDR3: TGTGCCAGCAACGCCTTTCCGGAGAGCAACTACGAGCAGTACTTC. As protein: CASNAFPESNYEQYF. Drawing the rest from reference TRBV7-8 and TRBJ2-7, the complete variable domain is GAGVSQSPRYKVAKRGQDVALRCDPISGHVSLFWYQQALGQGPEFLTYFQNEAQLDKSGLPSDRFFAERPEGSVSTLKIQRTQQEDSAVYLCASNAFPESNYEQYFGPGTRLTVT.

This chain's CDR3 is CSVGLAGGPETQYF. In nucleotides, the CDR3 is TGCAGCGTTGGACTAGCGGGGGGGCCGGAGACCCAGTACTTC. The genes are TRBV29-1 and TRBJ2-5, with 14 nucleotides matching TRBD2. The CDR3 is made up of 14 amino acids. V trimming: 4 bases; J trimming: 5 bases; junction bases outside the gene matches: 3. The V gene's germline CDR1 is SQVTM and CDR2 ANQGSEA. Filled out from reference TRBV29-1 and TRBJ2-5, the complete variable domain reads SAVISQKPSRDICQRGTSLTIQCQVDSQVTMMFWYRQQPGQSLTLIATANQGSEATYESGFVIDKFPISRPNLTFSTLTVSNMSPEDSSIYLCSVGLAGGPETQYFGPGTRLLVL.

This clonotype was counted at least ten times. This chain links TRBV7-2 with TRBJ2-7; D is unclear. Germline V gene sequence: CDR1 SGHTA, CDR2 FQGNSA. The CDR3 is 16 residues long. V gave up 1 base and J gave up 5 bases, with 18 bases separating them. The CDR3 DNA is TGTGCCAGCAGCTTAGGTGGTCCCCCCGGGTCGAACGAGCAGTACTTC. Translating gives CASSLGGPPGSNEQYF.

This clonotype was detected many times. The J gene is TRBJ1-2, the V gene TRBV12-3 or TRBV12-4; TRBD1 matches 9 bases. With 3 bases clipped from V and 7 bases from J, the junction kept 3 bases outside the gene matches. CDR3 size: 13 residues. CDR3 region: CASSFGQGPGYTF. For the CDR3, the DNA is TGTGCCAGCAGTTTTGGACAGGGGCCTGGCTACACCTTC.

There are many counts of this clonotype. The V call is TRBV7-2, the J call TRBJ2-6; a weak D match, TRBD1 (6 bases). V dropped 1 base and J dropped 0 bases, with 10 bases sitting between them. Germline V gene sequence: CDR1 SGHTA, CDR2 FQGNSA. The CDR3 runs 17 residues. The CDR3 sequence: CASSLDRDTSGANVLTF. CDR3 nucleotide sequence: TGTGCCAGCAGCTTAGATAGGGACACCTCTGGGGCCAACGTCCTGACTTTC.

The table lists this clonotype with a few counts. J is TRBJ2-3 and V is TRBV6-2 or TRBV6-3, with a weak D call TRBD2 (6 bases). V was trimmed by 2 bases and J by 11 bases, leaving 14 bases between them. Germline V gene lookup returns CDR1 MNHEY and CDR2 SVGEGT. This CDR3 region has 13 residues. CDR3 DNA sequence: TGTGCCAGCAGTTACACGGGACTGGCGGGGCAGTATTTT. Protein sequence: CASSYTGLAGQYF.

This clonotype occurred many times. The chain carries TRBV7-2 and TRBJ2-2; D not resolved. This CDR3 spans 17 amino acids. Germline loops: CDR1 SGHTA, CDR2 FQGNSA. Trimming removed 1 base from V and 0 bases from J, with 12 bases in between. CDR3 in amino acids: CASSLGPSTSNTGELFF. In DNA, the CDR3 is TGTGCCAGCAGCTTAGGTCCCTCGACATCGAACACCGGGGAGCTGTTTTTT.

This clonotype has a count of ten or more. J is TRBJ1-2 and V is TRBV12-5; 10 bases are shared with TRBD1. Trimming cost V 5 bases and J 3 bases; bases outside gene matches: 15. Germline CDR1 LGHNT, CDR2 FRNRAP. The CDR3 is 18 amino acids. CDR3 protein: CASGPATGTGAEDYGYTF. DNA for the CDR3: TGTGCTAGTGGTCCCGCAACCGGGACAGGGGCCGAGGACTATGGCTACACCTTC.

V gene TRBV14 combines with J gene TRBJ2-7; D call uncertain. Trimming removed 4 bases from V and 3 bases from J, with 13 bases in between. The CDR3 spans 14 residues. Germline V gene lookup returns CDR1 SGHDN and CDR2 FVKESK. CDR3 loop: CASSPDRANYEQYF. In DNA form, the CDR3 reads TGTGCCAGCAGCCCTGACCGTGCGAACTACGAGCAGTACTTC.

This chain uses TRBV4-1 with TRBJ2-7, with D possibly TRBD2 on 6 matching bases. CDR1 is MGHRA and CDR2 is YSYEKL in the germline V gene. There are 15 residues in the CDR3. Trimming shortened V by 0 bases and J by 10 bases, and 19 bases separated the two germline ends. The CDR3 coding sequence is TGCGCCAGCAGCCAAGAAGGCAGGGCCGTGGGGGGACAGTACTTC. Its translation is CASSQEGRAVGGQYF.

The V gene is TRBV7-6, the J gene TRBJ2-3; 7 bases are a match to TRBD1. CDR3 length: 15 amino acids. V shed 3 bases and J 1 base; nucleotides not matched to a gene: 4. Per germline, CDR1 SGHVS and CDR2 FNYEAQ. The CDR3 DNA is TGTGCCAGCAGCTTCCAGGGACAGCGCACAGATACGCAGTATTTT. This translates into CASSFQGQRTDTQYF.

This clonotype was recorded only once. Written as DNA, the CDR3 is TGTGCCAGCAGCGGGACAGGGCTTCATCAGCCCCAGCATTTT. Protein sequence: CASSGTGLHQPQHF. This chain joins TRBV12-3 or TRBV12-4 and TRBJ1-5; 9 nucleotides align to TRBD1. The CDR3 is 14 amino acids. The ends lost 6 bases at V and 5 bases at J; junction bases unmatched: 5.

In its sample, this clonotype was seen a few times. This chain uses TRBV15 with TRBJ2-2, with no clear D. The ends were cut back, 1 base at V and 7 bases at J, with 13 bases in the middle. CDR1 is LNHNV, CDR2 YYDKDF, per germline (reference sequence). This CDR3 has 15 residues. The chain's CDR3 is CATSRAGKWHGELFF. CDR3 DNA sequence: TGTGCCACCAGCAGAGCGGGCAAATGGCACGGGGAGCTGTTTTTT.

Worth noting for this clonotype: A read error may explain this, as a much larger clone is one base away. The chain carries TRBV7-9 and TRBJ1-6; D unresolved. Germline CDR1 is SEHNR and CDR2 is FQNEAQ (reference sequence). The CDR3 length is 17 residues. The CDR3 spells CASSSTHASSYNSLLHF. The CDR3, as DNA: TGTGCCAGCAGCTCAACACACGCCAGCTCCTATAATTCACTCCTCCACTTT.